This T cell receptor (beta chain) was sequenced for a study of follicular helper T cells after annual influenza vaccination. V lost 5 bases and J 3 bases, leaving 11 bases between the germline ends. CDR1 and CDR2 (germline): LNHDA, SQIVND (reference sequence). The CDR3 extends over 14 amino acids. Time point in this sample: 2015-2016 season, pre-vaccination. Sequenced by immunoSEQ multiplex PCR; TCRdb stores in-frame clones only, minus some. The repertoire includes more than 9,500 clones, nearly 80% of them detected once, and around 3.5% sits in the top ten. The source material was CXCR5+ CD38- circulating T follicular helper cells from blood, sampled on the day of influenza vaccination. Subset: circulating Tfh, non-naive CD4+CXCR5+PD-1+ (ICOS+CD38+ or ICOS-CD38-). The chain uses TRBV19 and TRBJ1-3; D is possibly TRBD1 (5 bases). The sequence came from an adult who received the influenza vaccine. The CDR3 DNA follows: TGTGCCAGTAGTGTGGGGGGAAATGGAAACACCATATATTTT. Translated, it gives CASSVGGNGNTIYF.